These 7 T cell receptor beta chains were all obtained from the same sample, sequenced in a study of CXCR3-negative and CXCR3-positive naive CD8 T cells. TRB cDNA was prepared as libraries by UMI-labeled 5' RACE. TCRdb reprocessed the 5' RACE reads and keeps a single row for each CDR3 protein, giving no DNA. The sample holds 45,000 to 70,000 distinct CDR3 sequences. Material for sequencing was memory CD8+ T cells from blood. The origin of the receptors is a human donor in good health. Some clones in this sample may be carry-over from other donors' samples.

This sequence joins TRBV27 and TRBJ2-7; the D gene TCRdb calls, TRBD2, cannot be checked with no DNA. The CDR3 consists of 14 residues. Germline loops: CDR1 MNHEY, CDR2 SMNVEV (reference sequence). CDR3 protein: CASKSGGPAYEQYF.

The chain joins TRBV20-1 to TRBJ2-1; with no DNA, the TCRdb D assignment of TRBD1 cannot be verified. CDR1 DFQATT and CDR2 SNEGSKA come from the germline V gene (reference sequence). The length of the CDR3 is 16 residues. CDR3 protein: CSAITHTRVSYNEQFF.

This chain links TRBV19 with TRBJ1-2; TCRdb names TRBD1, which stays unverified in the absence of DNA. The CDR3 contains 13 residues. Germline values: CDR1 LNHDA, CDR2 SQIVND (reference sequence). This CDR3 reads CASSISPTSGYTF.

The V gene is TRBV29-1, the J gene TRBJ2-1; the TCRdb D gene call, TRBD2, has no DNA to confirm it. The CDR3 is made up of 15 amino acids. In germline, CDR1 is SQVTM, CDR2 ANQGSEA. The CDR3 reads CSVEGTSDTYNEQFF.

The rearrangement links TRBV29-1 to TRBJ2-7; TCRdb selects TRBD1, and the lack of DNA leaves this call unchecked. CDR1 is SQVTM and CDR2 is ANQGSEA in the germline V gene. This CDR3 contains 13 residues. CDR3 loop: CSVAVSGGYEQYF.

This chain links TRBV5-1 with TRBJ2-1; the D call from TCRdb, TRBD1, cannot be confirmed without DNA. Germline V gives CDR1 SGHRS, CDR2 YFSETQ. The CDR3 has 15 residues. This CDR3 is CASGHGTGQYNEQFF.

This sequence joins TRBV6-5 and TRBJ2-3; TCRdb proposes TRBD2, but this gene call is untestable without DNA. The CDR3 runs 16 residues. CDR1 is MNHEY and CDR2 is SVGAGI in the germline V gene. CDR3 in amino acids: CASSYSAGTPTDTQYF.